What follows describes a single T cell receptor (beta chain). These data come from a study of PD-L1 blockade in urothelial cancer. The time point denotes: peripheral blood 6 weeks after treatment start. Only in-frame clones appear in the TCRdb table, and some are missing; sequencing was by immunoSEQ multiplex PCR. Of some 110,000 clones in the sample, approximately 90% were seen once. Sequenced material: PBMCs, taken around atezolizumab (anti-PD-L1) treatment. This clonotype originated in a man in his 60s with urothelial cancer.

Here the CDR3 DNA reads TGCGCCAGCAGTCAAAGACGGGGGAGCGGTGAAGCTTTCTTT. Its protein product is CASSQRRGSGEAFF. The V gene is TRBV23-1, the J gene TRBJ1-1, with D tentatively TRBD1 (5 bases). TRBV23-1 is known as an ORF, though its function is uncertain. The CDR3 loop spans 14 amino acids. The V end was cut by 2 bases, the J end by 7 bases, with 14 bases between.